The entry that follows covers one T cell receptor (beta chain) sequence. The CDR3 is 13 residues long. Germline CDR1 and CDR2: SEHNR and FQNEAQ (reference sequence). V dropped 4 bases and J dropped 6 bases, with 12 bases sitting between them. Terminally differentiated effector memory CD45RA+ cells were left out of the naive CD8 fraction, which was CD45RO-negative and positively selected for CCR7. Participating donors were healthy, HIV-negative adults free of recent acute infections or vaccinations. Adult Caucasians living in Nashville, Tennessee made up all of the donors. This record comes from a study of shared clonotypes between healthy human individuals. Study-wide background: A couple of women and a few men aged 18 to 49 made up the donors.

Profiling relied on immunoSEQ multiplex PCR, and the TCRdb table lists in-frame clones only, not all of them. The table shows approximately 2,200,000 clones, with more than 85% occurring only once. This TCR came from a man aged 18 to 30 in good health. Some clones in this sample may be carry-over from other donors' samples. V gene TRBV7-9 combines with J gene TRBJ1-2; D unclear. Sequenced material: naive CD8+ T cells from PBMCs. CDR3 residues: CASSSLGLNGYTF. As DNA, the CDR3 is TGTGCCAGCAGCTCCTTAGGCTTGAATGGCTACACCTTC.